This TCR beta chain was recorded in a study of T cell clones after liver transplantation. Using immunoSEQ multiplex PCR, the repertoire was profiled, and TCRdb retains in-frame clones only, with some absent. Found here are thousands of clones, about 32% of them singletons; the top ten hold under 5.5%. V gave up 7 bases and J gave up 9 bases, with 16 bases separating them. The CDR3 consists of 13 residues. Germline-derived CDR1 and CDR2 are MDHEN and SYDVKM. This clone is medium-sized by share. Its antigen is unidentified. TCRbeta sequences of proliferating CFSE-low MLR cells were labeled alloreactive. The sequencing input was CD4+ T cells from cultured PBMCs. The chain carries TRBV28 and TRBJ1-5; a possible D gene is TRBD1 (5 bases). The TCR originated in a human patient who received a liver transplant. Some T cells could come from the graft donor. The CDR3 sequence is CASKWAHGGPQHF. The CDR3 DNA sequence: TGTGCCAGCAAGTGGGCCCACGGGGGGCCCCAGCATTTT.